Listed here are 8 T cell receptor beta chains from one sample, sequenced in a study of shared clonotypes between healthy human individuals. CD45RO-negative, CCR7-selected cells formed the naive CD8 fraction, which excluded terminally differentiated effector memory CD45RA+ cells. Here immunoSEQ multiplex PCR was the method, and the copy in TCRdb shows in-frame clones only, minus some. The sample carries 2 million to 2.5 million clones, roughly 91% recorded once. The sequenced sample consisted of naive CD8+ T cells from PBMCs. The receptor set was obtained from a man between 18 and 35 years old in good health. Some clones in this sample may be carry-over from other donors' samples.

The genes are TRBV5-4 and TRBJ2-7; perhaps TRBD1 as D (6 bases). Per the germline V gene, CDR1 is SGHNT and CDR2 is YYREEE (reference sequence). With 0 bases removed from V and 3 bases from J, the gap between germline ends came to 13 bases. The CDR3 covers 15 residues. The CDR3 reads CASSLEPGEIYEQYF. The CDR3, as DNA: TGTGCCAGCAGCTTGGAACCAGGGGAAATCTACGAGCAGTACTTC.

This sequence joins TRBV7-9 and TRBJ2-2, with TRBD2 as a possible D gene (5 bases). Germline assignment: CDR1 SEHNR and CDR2 FQNEAQ (reference sequence). The CDR3 sequence is 15 residues long. V was shortened by 1 base and J by 1 base, with 7 bases between the two germline ends. CDR3 in DNA: TGTGCCAGCAGCTTAGACGGGATGAACACCGGGGAGCTGTTTTTT. It yields the protein CASSLDGMNTGELFF. Full variable domain (rest looked up from reference TRBV7-9 and TRBJ2-2): DTGVSQNPRHKITKRGQNVTFRCDPISEHNRLYWYRQTLGQGPEFLTYFQNEAQLEKSRLLSDRFSAERPKGSFSTLEIQRTEQGDSAMYLCASSLDGMNTGELFFGEGSRLTVL.

The V gene is TRBV2, the J gene TRBJ2-4; D unclear. The V gene lost 3 bases and the J gene lost 1 base, with 13 bases spanning the gap. Germline lookup yields CDR1 SNHLY and CDR2 FYNNEI. This CDR3 comprises 16 residues. The CDR3 spells CASSDIGRLAKNIQYF. DNA of the CDR3: TGTGCCAGCAGTGACATCGGCAGGCTTGCCAAAAACATTCAGTACTTC.

This sequence joins TRBV19 and TRBJ2-1; 7 positions match TRBD2. Germline V gene lookup returns CDR1 LNHDA and CDR2 SQIVND (reference sequence). CDR3 length: 14 amino acids. With V trimmed by 3 bases and J by 4 bases, 3 bases remained unmatched. CDR3 amino acids: CASSIGDYYNEQFF. The DNA for the CDR3 is TGTGCCAGTAGTATTGGGGACTATTACAATGAGCAGTTCTTC. The full variable domain, completed using reference TRBV19 and TRBJ2-1, is DGGITQSPKYLFRKEGQNVTLSCEQNLNHDAMYWYRQDPGQGLRLIYYSQIVNDFQKGDIAEGYSVSREKKESFPLTVTSAQKNPTAFYLCASSIGDYYNEQFFGPGTRLTVL.

This chain connects TRBV6-5 to TRBJ1-1; unclear D gene. The CDR3 length is 15 residues. The germline V and J ends were trimmed by 5 bases and 5 bases, with 18 bases remaining between them. Germline CDR1 reads MNHEY; CDR2 reads SVGAGI. CDR3 DNA sequence: TGTGCCAGCAGTCAAAAAAGGACCGCCGGTACTGAAGCTTTCTTT. Residues: CASSQKRTAGTEAFF.

V is TRBV2 and J is TRBJ2-1, with D possibly matching TRBD1 (6 bases). CDR3 size: 15 residues. Germline CDR1 reads SNHLY; CDR2 reads FYNNEI. Trimming removed 4 bases at V and 0 bases at J, with 10 bases between. CDR3 nucleotides: TGTGCCAGCAGTGGAGGGGGTAGCTCCTACAATGAGCAGTTCTTC. Translation: CASSGGGSSYNEQFF.

J is TRBJ2-1 and V is TRBV7-2, with 10 bases that match TRBD2. This CDR3 comprises 16 residues. V lost 2 bases and J lost 2; bases outside the gene matches: 3. Germline-derived CDR1 and CDR2 are SGHTA and FQGNSA. The CDR3 region is CASSLISGRPYNEQFF. The DNA of the CDR3 is TGTGCCAGCAGCTTAATTAGCGGGAGGCCCTACAATGAGCAGTTCTTC.

Remarks on this clone: Other DNA sequences in this sample translate to the same CDR3. This chain joins TRBV28 and TRBJ2-5; D remains ambiguous. Trimming stripped 2 bases from V and 5 bases from J, with 3 bases between. From germline, CDR1 is MDHEN and CDR2 SYDVKM. This CDR3 comprises 11 residues. The CDR3 loop reads CASSLRETQYF. CDR3 nucleotides: TGTGCCAGCAGTTTACGGGAGACCCAGTACTTC.